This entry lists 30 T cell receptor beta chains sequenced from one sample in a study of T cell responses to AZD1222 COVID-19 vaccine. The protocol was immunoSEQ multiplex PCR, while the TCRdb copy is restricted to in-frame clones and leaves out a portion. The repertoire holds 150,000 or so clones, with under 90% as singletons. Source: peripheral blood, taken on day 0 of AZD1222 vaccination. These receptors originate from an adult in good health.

The CDR3, as DNA: TGTGCCAGCCGGTTAACCGAAGCCTACGAGCAGTACTTC. Translated, it gives CASRLTEAYEQYF. The rearrangement uses TRBV6-5 and TRBJ2-7; D gene ambiguous. CDR1 MNHEY and CDR2 SVGAGI come from the germline V gene. The V end was cut by 8 bases, the J end by 2 bases, with 13 bases between. CDR3 size: 13 residues.

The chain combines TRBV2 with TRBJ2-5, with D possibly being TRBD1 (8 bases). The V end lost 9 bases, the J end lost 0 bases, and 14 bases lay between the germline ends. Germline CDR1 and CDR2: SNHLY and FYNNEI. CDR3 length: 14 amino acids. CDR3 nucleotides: TGTGCCAGAACAGGGGGGAGGGACCAAGAGACCCAGTACTTC. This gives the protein CARTGGRDQETQYF.

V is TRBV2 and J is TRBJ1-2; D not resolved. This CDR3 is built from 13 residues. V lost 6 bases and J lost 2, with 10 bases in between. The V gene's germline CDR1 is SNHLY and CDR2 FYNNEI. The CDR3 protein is CASRSSTNYGYTF. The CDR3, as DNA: TGTGCCAGCAGGTCGAGTACCAACTATGGCTACACCTTC.

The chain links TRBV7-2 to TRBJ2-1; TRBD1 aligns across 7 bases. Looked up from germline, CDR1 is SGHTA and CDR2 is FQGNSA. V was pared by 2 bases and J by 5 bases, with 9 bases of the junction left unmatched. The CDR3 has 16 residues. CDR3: CASSLLPGQPDNEQFF. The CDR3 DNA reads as TGTGCCAGCAGCTTATTGCCGGGACAGCCAGACAATGAGCAGTTCTTC.

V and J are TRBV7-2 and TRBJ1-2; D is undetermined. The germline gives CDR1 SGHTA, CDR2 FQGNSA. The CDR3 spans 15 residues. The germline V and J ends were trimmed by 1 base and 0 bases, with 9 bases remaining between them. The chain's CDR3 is CASSLVTVANYGYTF. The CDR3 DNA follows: TGTGCCAGCAGCTTAGTAACAGTGGCTAACTATGGCTACACCTTC. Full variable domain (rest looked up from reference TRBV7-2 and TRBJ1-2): GAGVSQSPSNKVTEKGKDVELRCDPISGHTALYWYRQSLGQGLEFLIYFQGNSAPDKSGLPSDRFSAERTGGSVSTLTIQRTQQEDSAVYLCASSLVTVANYGYTFGSGTRLTVV.

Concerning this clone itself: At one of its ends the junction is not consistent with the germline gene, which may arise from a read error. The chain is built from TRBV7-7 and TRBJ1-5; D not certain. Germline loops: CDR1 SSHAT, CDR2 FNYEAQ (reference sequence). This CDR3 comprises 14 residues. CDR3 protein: CASSSNSTGQPQHF. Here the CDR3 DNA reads TGTGCTAGCAGCTCGAACTCGACCGGGCAGCCCCAGCATTTT. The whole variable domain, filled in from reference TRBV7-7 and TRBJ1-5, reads GAGVSQSPRYKVTKRGQDVTLRCDPISSHATLYWYQQALGQGPEFLTYFNYEAQPDKSGLPSDRFSAERPEGSISTLTIQRTEQRDSAMYRCASSSNSTGQPQHFGDGTRLSIL.

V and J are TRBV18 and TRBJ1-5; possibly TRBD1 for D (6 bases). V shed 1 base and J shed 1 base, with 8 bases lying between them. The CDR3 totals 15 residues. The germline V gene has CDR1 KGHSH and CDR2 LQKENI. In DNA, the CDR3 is TGTGCCAGCTCACCACAGGGGGGGAGCAATCAGCCCCAGCATTTT. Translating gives CASSPQGGSNQPQHF.

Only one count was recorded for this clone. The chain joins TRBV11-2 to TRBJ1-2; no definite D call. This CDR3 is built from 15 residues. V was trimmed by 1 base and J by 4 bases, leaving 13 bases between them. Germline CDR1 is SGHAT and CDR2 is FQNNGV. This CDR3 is CASSLVPTSLYGYTF. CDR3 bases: TGTGCCAGCAGCTTAGTCCCGACCTCCCTCTATGGCTACACCTTC.

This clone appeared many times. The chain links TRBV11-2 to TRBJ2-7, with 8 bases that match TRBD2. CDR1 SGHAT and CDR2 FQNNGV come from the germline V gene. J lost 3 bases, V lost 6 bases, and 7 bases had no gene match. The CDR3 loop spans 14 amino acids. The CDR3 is CASRPSGGSYEQYF. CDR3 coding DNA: TGTGCCAGCAGACCCAGCGGGGGTAGCTACGAGCAGTACTTC.

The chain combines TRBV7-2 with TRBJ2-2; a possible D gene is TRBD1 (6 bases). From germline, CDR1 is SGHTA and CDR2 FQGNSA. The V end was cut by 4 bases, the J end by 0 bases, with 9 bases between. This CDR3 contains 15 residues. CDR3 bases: TGTGCCAGCAGCTGGGGGCCTGCGAACACCGGGGAGCTGTTTTTT. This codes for CASSWGPANTGELFF.

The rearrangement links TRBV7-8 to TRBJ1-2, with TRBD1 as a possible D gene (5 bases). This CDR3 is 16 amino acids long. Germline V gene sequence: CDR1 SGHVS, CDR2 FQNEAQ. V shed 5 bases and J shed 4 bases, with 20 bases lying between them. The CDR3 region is CASSPYLGGWGYGYTF. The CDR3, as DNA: TGTGCCAGCAGCCCTTATCTCGGGGGATGGGGCTATGGCTACACCTTC.

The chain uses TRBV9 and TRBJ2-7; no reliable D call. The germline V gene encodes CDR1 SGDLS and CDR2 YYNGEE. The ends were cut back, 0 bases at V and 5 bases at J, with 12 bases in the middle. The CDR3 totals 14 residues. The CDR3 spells CASSVGSWLNEQYF. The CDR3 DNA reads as TGTGCCAGCAGCGTAGGATCCTGGCTAAACGAGCAGTACTTC.

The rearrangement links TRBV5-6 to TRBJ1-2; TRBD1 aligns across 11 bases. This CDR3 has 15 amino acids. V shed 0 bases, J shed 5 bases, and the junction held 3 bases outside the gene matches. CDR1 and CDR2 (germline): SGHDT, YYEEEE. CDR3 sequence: CASSLGTGGVYGYTF. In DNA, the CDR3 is TGTGCCAGCAGCTTGGGGACAGGGGGCGTTTATGGCTACACCTTC. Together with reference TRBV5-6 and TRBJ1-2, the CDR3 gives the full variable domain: DAGVTQSPTHLIKTRGQQVTLRCSPKSGHDTVSWYQQALGQGPQFIFQYYEEEERQRGNFPDRFSGHQFPNYSSELNVNALLLGDSALYLCASSLGTGGVYGYTFGSGTRLTVV.

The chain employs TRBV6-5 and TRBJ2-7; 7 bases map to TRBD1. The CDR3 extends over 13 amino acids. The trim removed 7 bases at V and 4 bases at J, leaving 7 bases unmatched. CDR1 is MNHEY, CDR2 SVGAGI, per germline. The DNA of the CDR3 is TGTGCCAGCAACCCGACAGGGACATACGAGCAGTACTTC. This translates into CASNPTGTYEQYF.

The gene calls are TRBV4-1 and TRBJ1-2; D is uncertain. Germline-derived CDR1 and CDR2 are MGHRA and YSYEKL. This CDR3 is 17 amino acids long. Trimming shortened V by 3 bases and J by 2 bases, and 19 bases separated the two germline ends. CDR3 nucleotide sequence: TGCGCCAGCAGCCAGTCTTCCCTCAAGACGGTAAACTATGGCTACACCTTC. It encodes CASSQSSLKTVNYGYTF.

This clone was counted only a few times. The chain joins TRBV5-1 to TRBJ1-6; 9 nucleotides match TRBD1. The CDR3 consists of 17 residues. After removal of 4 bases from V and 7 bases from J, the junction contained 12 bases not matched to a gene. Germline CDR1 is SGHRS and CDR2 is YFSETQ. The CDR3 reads CASSLRGQGGTNSPLHF. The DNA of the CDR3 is TGCGCCAGCAGCCTACGGGGACAGGGAGGTACAAATTCACCCCTCCACTTT.

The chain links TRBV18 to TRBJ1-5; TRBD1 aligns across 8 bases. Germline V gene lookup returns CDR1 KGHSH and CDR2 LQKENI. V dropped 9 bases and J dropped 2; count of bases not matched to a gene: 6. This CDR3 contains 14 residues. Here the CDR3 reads CASRGQGGNQPQHF. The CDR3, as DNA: TGTGCCAGTAGAGGACAGGGTGGCAATCAGCCCCAGCATTTT.

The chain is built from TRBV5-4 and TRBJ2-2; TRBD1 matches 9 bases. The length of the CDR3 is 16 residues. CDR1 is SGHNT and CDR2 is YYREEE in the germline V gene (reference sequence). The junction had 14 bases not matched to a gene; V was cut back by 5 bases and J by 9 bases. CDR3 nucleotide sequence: TGTGCCAGCAGTACACCCCCGGGACAGGGTCACCGGGAGCTGTTTTTT. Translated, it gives CASSTPPGQGHRELFF.

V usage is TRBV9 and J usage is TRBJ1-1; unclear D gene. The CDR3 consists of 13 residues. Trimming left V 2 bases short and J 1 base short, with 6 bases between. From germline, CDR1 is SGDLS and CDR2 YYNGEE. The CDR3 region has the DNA TGTGCCAGCAGCGTGGCAGGGAACACTGAAGCTTTCTTT. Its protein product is CASSVAGNTEAFF.

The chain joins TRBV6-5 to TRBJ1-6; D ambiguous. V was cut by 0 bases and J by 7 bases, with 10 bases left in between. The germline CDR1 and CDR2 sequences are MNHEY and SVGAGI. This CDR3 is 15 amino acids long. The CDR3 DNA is TGTGCCAGCAGTTACTCGAATGGGCAGAATTCACCCCTCCACTTT. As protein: CASSYSNGQNSPLHF.

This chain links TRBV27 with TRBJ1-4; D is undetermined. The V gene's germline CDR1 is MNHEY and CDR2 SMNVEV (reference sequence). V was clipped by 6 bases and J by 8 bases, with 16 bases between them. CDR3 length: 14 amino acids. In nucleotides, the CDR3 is TGTGCCAGCAGGCCCGGGCTTGGCGAAGAAAAACTGTTTTTT. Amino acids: CASRPGLGEEKLFF.

CDR3 DNA sequence: TGTGCCAGTAGTATTTTGGGGGCTAGTCGTTTATCTGAAAAACTGTTTTTT. It specifies CASSILGASRLSEKLFF. This sequence joins TRBV19 and TRBJ1-4; TRBD1 might be the D (6 bases). The V gene's germline CDR1 is LNHDA and CDR2 SQIVND (reference sequence). Trimming cost V 3 bases and J 7 bases, with 21 bases left between them. The length of the CDR3 is 17 residues.

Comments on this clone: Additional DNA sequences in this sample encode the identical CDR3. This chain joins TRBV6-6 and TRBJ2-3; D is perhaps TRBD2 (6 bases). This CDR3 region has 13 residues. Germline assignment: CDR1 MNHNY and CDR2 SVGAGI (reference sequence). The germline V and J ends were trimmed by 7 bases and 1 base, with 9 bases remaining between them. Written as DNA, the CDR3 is TGTGCCAGCACCGCTAGCGGCACAGATACGCAGTATTTT. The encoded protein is CASTASGTDTQYF.

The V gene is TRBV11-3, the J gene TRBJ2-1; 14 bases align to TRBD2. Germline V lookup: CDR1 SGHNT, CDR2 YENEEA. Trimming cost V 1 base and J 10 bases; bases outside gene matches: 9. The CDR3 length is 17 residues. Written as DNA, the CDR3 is TGTGCCAGCAGCTTAGTTGTGACTAGCGGGGGGGCTGGGGAGCAGTTCTTC. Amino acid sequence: CASSLVVTSGGAGEQFF.

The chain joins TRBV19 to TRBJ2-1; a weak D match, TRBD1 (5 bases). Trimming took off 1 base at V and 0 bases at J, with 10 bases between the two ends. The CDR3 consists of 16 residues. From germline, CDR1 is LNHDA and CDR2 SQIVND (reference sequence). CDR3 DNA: TGTGCCAGTAGTATAGGGTCAGGGATCTCCTACAATGAGCAGTTCTTC. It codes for CASSIGSGISYNEQFF.

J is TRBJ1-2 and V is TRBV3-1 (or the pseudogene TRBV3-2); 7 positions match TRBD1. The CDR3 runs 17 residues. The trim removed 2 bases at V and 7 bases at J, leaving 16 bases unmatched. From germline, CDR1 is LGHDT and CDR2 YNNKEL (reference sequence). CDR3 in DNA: TGTGCCAGCAGCCAACCTCCGACGGGACAGTTTTTGGGTGGCTACACCTTC. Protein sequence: CASSQPPTGQFLGGYTF.

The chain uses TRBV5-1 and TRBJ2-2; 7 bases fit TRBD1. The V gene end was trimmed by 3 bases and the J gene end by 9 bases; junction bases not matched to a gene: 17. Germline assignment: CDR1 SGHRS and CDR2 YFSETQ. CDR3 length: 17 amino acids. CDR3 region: CASSWGQPPPLHRELFF. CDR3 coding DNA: TGCGCCAGCAGCTGGGGACAGCCCCCGCCCCTACACCGGGAGCTGTTTTTT.

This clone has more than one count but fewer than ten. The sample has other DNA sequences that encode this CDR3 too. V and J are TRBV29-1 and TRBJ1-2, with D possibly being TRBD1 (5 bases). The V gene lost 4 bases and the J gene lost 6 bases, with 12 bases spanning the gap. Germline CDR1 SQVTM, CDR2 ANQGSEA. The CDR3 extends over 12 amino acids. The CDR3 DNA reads TGCAGCGTTGTCCAGGGTGGCGATGGCTACACCTTC. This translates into CSVVQGGDGYTF. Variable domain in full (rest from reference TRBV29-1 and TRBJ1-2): SAVISQKPSRDICQRGTSLTIQCQVDSQVTMMFWYRQQPGQSLTLIATANQGSEATYESGFVIDKFPISRPNLTFSTLTVSNMSPEDSSIYLCSVVQGGDGYTFGSGTRLTVV.

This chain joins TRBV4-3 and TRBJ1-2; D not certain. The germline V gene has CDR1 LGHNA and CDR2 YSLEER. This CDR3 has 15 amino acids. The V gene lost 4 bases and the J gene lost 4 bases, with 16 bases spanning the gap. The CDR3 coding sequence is TGCGCCAGCAGCCCAACAGCCGTGAGGAGCTATGGCTACACCTTC. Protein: CASSPTAVRSYGYTF.

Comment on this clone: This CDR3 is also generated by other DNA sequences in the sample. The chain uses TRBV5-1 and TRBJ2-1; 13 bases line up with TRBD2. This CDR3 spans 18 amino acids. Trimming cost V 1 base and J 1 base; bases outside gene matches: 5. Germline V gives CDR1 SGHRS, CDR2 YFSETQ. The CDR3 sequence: CASSLRTSGGPSYNEQFF. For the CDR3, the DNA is TGCGCCAGCAGCTTGCGGACTAGCGGGGGACCGTCCTACAATGAGCAGTTCTTC.